Listed here are 31 T cell receptor beta chains from one sample, sequenced in a study of T cells in Graves' hyperthyroidism and ophthalmopathy. RNA transcripts were the template for amplifying TCR beta CDR3 regions. When the TCR CDR3 underwent first-round RT-PCR, the HTBI primer set was used. TCRdb independently ran MiXCR on the multiplex PCR reads; one entry per CDR3 protein. The table records roughly 740,000 distinct CDR3 sequences, over 15% of them present only once. The sequenced sample was blood. The origin of the receptors is a man aged 18-30 years with Graves' hyperthyroidism.

This clonotype was observed many times. J is TRBJ2-7 and V is TRBV20-1, with 8 positions matching TRBD1. CDR3 length: 13 residues. The ends lost 3 bases at V and 5 bases at J; junction bases unmatched: 6. CDR1 and CDR2 from the germline V gene are DFQATT and SNEGSKA (reference sequence). CDR3 in DNA: TGCAGTGCTAGGGACAGGGTCAGACACGAGCAGTACTTC. This codes for CSARDRVRHEQYF.

J is TRBJ2-3 and V is TRBV2, with D possibly being TRBD1 or TRBD2 (5 bases each). Germline-derived CDR1 and CDR2 are SNHLY and FYNNEI. There are 15 residues in the CDR3. Trimming stripped 4 bases from V and 0 bases from J, with 11 bases between. For the CDR3, the DNA is TGTGCCAGCAGTGGCTCTGGGGGAAGCACAGATACGCAGTATTTT. It codes for CASSGSGGSTDTQYF.

This clonotype was seen repeatedly, ten times or more. V gene TRBV28 combines with J gene TRBJ1-2, with D tentatively TRBD1 (5 bases). Looked up from germline, CDR1 is MDHEN and CDR2 is SYDVKM. The CDR3 sequence is 17 residues long. V was pared by 5 bases and J by 5 bases, with 24 bases between. Here the CDR3 reads CASSPPDSAPSLYGYTF. The CDR3 nucleotides are TGTGCCAGCAGTCCCCCCGACAGCGCGCCGAGTCTTTATGGCTACACCTTC.

This clonotype was seen many times. The chain combines TRBV20-1 with TRBJ1-5; D gene uncertain. The CDR3 is 13 residues long. In germline, CDR1 is DFQATT, CDR2 SNEGSKA (reference sequence). V lost 0 bases to trimming and J lost 1 base, with 4 bases between them. CDR3 bases: TGCAGTGCTAGAGAGGACAGCAATCAGCCCCAGCATTTT. As protein: CSAREDSNQPQHF.

DNA of the CDR3: TGTGCCAGCAGTGAGGTAGCGGGAGCTTCTGGGGAGCTGTTTTTT. Its protein is CASSEVAGASGELFF. The V and J genes are TRBV2 and TRBJ2-2, with TRBD2 matching over 9 bases. The CDR3 loop spans 15 amino acids. Germline trimming cut 3 bases from V and 8 bases from J; bases unmatched to any gene: 7. Germline lookup yields CDR1 SNHLY and CDR2 FYNNEI.

The sample holds many counts of this clonotype. The chain recombines TRBV12-3 or TRBV12-4 with TRBJ1-5; TRBD1 might be the D (5 bases). The CDR3 spans 14 residues. Deletions cut 6 bases from V and 0 bases from J, with 9 bases between. CDR3 coding DNA: TGTGCCAGCAGCAGGGAATATAGCAATCAGCCCCAGCATTTT. It translates to CASSREYSNQPQHF.

V and J are TRBV30 and TRBJ2-4; D gene ambiguous. Germline CDR1 and CDR2: GTSNPN and SVGIG (reference sequence). The ends were cut back, 1 base at V and 3 bases at J, with 10 bases in the middle. This CDR3 region has 14 residues. As DNA, the CDR3 is TGTGCCTGGAGTGGATATATGGACAAAAACATTCAGTACTTC. Its translation: CAWSGYMDKNIQYF.

The table lists this clonotype with many counts. The junction departs from the called germline gene at one end, perhaps through a read error. The rearrangement links TRBV4-1 to TRBJ2-7, with 7 nucleotides matching TRBD2. Germline CDR1 MGHRA, CDR2 YSYEKL. This CDR3 has 14 residues. The CDR3 region is CASSQGGSSYEQYF. The CDR3 coding sequence is TGTGCCAGCAGTCAAGGCGGGAGCTCCTACGAGCAGTACTTC.

This clonotype was found a few times. The rearrangement joins TRBV7-9 to TRBJ2-1; D ambiguous. The CDR3 covers 13 residues. Germline V gives CDR1 SEHNR, CDR2 FQNEAQ (reference sequence). V was clipped by 2 bases and J by 7 bases, with 9 bases between them. CDR3 DNA: TGTGCCAGCAGCTTAAATCTTGTTAATGAGCAGTTCTTC. Its protein is CASSLNLVNEQFF.

In this sample, this clonotype turned up a few times. The chain combines TRBV20-1 with TRBJ2-7; TRBD2 aligns across 12 bases. Germline V lookup: CDR1 DFQATT, CDR2 SNEGSKA (reference sequence). CDR3 length equals 14 residues. V trimming: 3 bases; J trimming: 2 bases; junction bases outside the gene matches: 2. CDR3 nucleotide sequence: TGCAGTGCTAGTAGACTAGCGGGAGCCTACGAGCAGTACTTC. Amino acid sequence: CSASRLAGAYEQYF.

The sample holds many counts of this clonotype. This chain links TRBV7-8 with TRBJ2-7; D uncertain. The length of the CDR3 is 12 residues. The V and J ends lost 3 bases and 6 bases respectively, with 9 bases between them. Germline CDR1 and CDR2: SGHVS and FQNEAQ. The CDR3 nucleotides are TGTGCCAGCAGCTTCACTAAGGCCGAGCAGTACTTC. Its protein is CASSFTKAEQYF.

This clonotype was counted many times. V and J are TRBV12-3 or TRBV12-4 and TRBJ1-1, with no clear D. V was trimmed by 6 bases and J by 1 base, leaving 12 bases between them. The CDR3 sequence is 14 residues long. CDR3 residues: CASSRGLSNTEAFF. In nucleotides, the CDR3 is TGTGCCAGCAGCCGCGGACTGTCGAACACTGAAGCTTTCTTT.

Turning to this clonotype: Being one base from a much bigger clone, this may be a read error. This sequence joins TRBV28 and TRBJ1-6; D is unclear. CDR3 length equals 14 residues. The germline V gene encodes CDR1 MDHEN and CDR2 SYDVKM. CDR3 nucleotide sequence: TGTACCAGCAGTTTTGGACGGTATAATTCACCCCTCCACTTT. This codes for CTSSFGRYNSPLHF.

The gene calls are TRBV24-1 and TRBJ2-3; TRBD2 matches 10 bases. V was clipped by 4 bases and J by 1 base; unmatched bases: 4. CDR1 is KGHDR and CDR2 is SFDVKD in the germline V gene. The CDR3 has 16 amino acids. The CDR3 loop reads CATSESSGRGTDTQYF. CDR3 DNA sequence: TGTGCCACCAGTGAATCTAGCGGGAGAGGCACAGATACGCAGTATTTT.

V gene TRBV27 combines with J gene TRBJ2-7; TRBD2 aligns across 7 bases. This CDR3 region has 18 residues. J gave up 4 bases and V 2 bases, and 17 bases lay outside the gene matches. CDR1 MNHEY and CDR2 SMNVEV come from the germline V gene (reference sequence). The CDR3 protein is CASSLEWPVSSGQYEQYF. CDR3 nucleotide sequence: TGTGCCAGCAGTTTAGAGTGGCCCGTCTCTAGCGGACAATACGAGCAGTACTTC.

This clonotype was counted a single time. A much larger clone differs by one base, so this may be a read error. The chain links TRBV5-6 to TRBJ2-1; D is perhaps TRBD2 (5 bases). The closer fit of TRBJ2-7 to the DNA end suggests the J call may be wrong. This CDR3 region has 17 residues. The germline V gene encodes CDR1 SGHDT and CDR2 YYEEEE. Here the CDR3 DNA reads TGTGCCAGCAGCTTGGAACGAGGGCCGGACTCCTACAATGAGCAGTACTTC. Protein product: CASSLERGPDSYNEQYF.

The chain employs TRBV11-3 and TRBJ2-7; 16 positions agree with TRBD2. The V gene's germline CDR1 is SGHNT and CDR2 YENEEA. This CDR3 is 17 amino acids long. Germline trimming cut 5 bases from V and 4 bases from J; bases unmatched to any gene: 8. CDR3 in DNA: TGTGCCAGCAGCCTCGGGACTAGCGGGAGGGCCGCGTACGAGCAGTACTTC. Translation gives CASSLGTSGRAAYEQYF.

This chain's CDR3 is CASSQDRPNEKLFF. The CDR3 DNA reads TGTGCCAGCAGCCAAGATAGGCCTAATGAAAAACTGTTTTTT. The V gene is TRBV4-2, the J gene TRBJ1-4; D call uncertain. The length of the CDR3 is 14 residues. Germline-derived CDR1 and CDR2 are LGHNA and YNFKEQ. The V end lost 0 bases, the J end lost 3 bases, and 5 bases lay between the germline ends.

Many counts were recorded for this clonotype. The rearrangement joins TRBV28 to TRBJ2-1; the D gene is possibly TRBD2 (6 bases). Deletions cut 8 bases from V and 3 bases from J, with 17 bases between. The length of the CDR3 is 15 residues. CDR1 and CDR2 (germline): MDHEN, SYDVKM. The CDR3 region has the DNA TGTGCCAGCTTACGGTTAAGCGGGCTCTACAATGAGCAGTTCTTC. It encodes CASLRLSGLYNEQFF.

In its sample, this clonotype was seen many times. This chain uses TRBV6-1 with TRBJ1-1; tentatively, D is TRBD1 (5 bases). This CDR3 comprises 16 residues. Germline V gene lookup returns CDR1 MNHNS and CDR2 SASEGT. With 5 bases removed from V and 3 bases from J, the gap between germline ends came to 19 bases. DNA for the CDR3: TGTGCCAGCAGTTCCACAGGTTTTAGATTGGACACTGAAGCTTTCTTT. It yields the protein CASSSTGFRLDTEAFF.

This clonotype has only a few counts. An end of the junction does not agree with germline; a read error may underlie this. The gene calls are TRBV7-9 and TRBJ2-3; D gene uncertain. Per the germline V gene, CDR1 is SEHNR and CDR2 is FQNEAQ (reference sequence). This CDR3 region has 14 residues. The CDR3 loop is CASSLAGVTYTQYF. In DNA form, the CDR3 reads TGTGCCAGCAGCTTAGCGGGCGTCACATATACGCAGTATTTT.

The J gene is TRBJ2-1, the V gene TRBV3-1; 9 nucleotides agree with TRBD2. The CDR3 covers 16 residues. Germline V gene lookup returns CDR1 LGHDT and CDR2 YNNKEL (reference sequence). V trimming: 0 bases; J trimming: 5 bases; junction bases outside the gene matches: 5. CDR3 region: CASSQEWLAGNNEQFF. Here the CDR3 DNA reads TGTGCCAGCAGCCAAGAATGGCTAGCGGGGAACAATGAGCAGTTCTTC.

This clonotype was observed at least ten times. The chain joins TRBV28 to TRBJ1-1; D remains unclear. CDR1 and CDR2 (germline): MDHEN, SYDVKM. Trimming stripped 5 bases from V and 1 base from J, with 11 bases between. The CDR3 covers 14 residues. CDR3 in DNA: TGTGCCAGCAGTATTCACCCACAGAACACTGAAGCTTTCTTT. As protein: CASSIHPQNTEAFF.

This clonotype showed up many times. The chain links TRBV4-3 to TRBJ2-5; 7 bases are shared with TRBD1. The V segment lost 0 bases and the J segment 5 bases; nucleotides outside the gene matches: 6. CDR3 length: 15 residues. CDR1 is LGHNA and CDR2 is YSLEER in the germline V gene. In DNA form, the CDR3 reads TGCGCCAGCAGCCAAGACCTACAGGGGTTTGAGACCCAGTACTTC. It encodes CASSQDLQGFETQYF.

The chain links TRBV9 to TRBJ2-7, with D hard to call. V lost 2 bases and J 2 bases, leaving 14 bases between the germline ends. Germline values: CDR1 SGDLS, CDR2 YYNGEE. The CDR3 has 15 residues. The CDR3 protein is CASSVDGLSPYEQYF. The CDR3 DNA sequence: TGTGCCAGCAGCGTGGACGGCCTTAGCCCCTACGAGCAGTACTTC.

This clonotype was seen a handful of times. This chain joins TRBV7-9 and TRBJ2-7, with 9 bases that match TRBD2. The CDR3 contains 15 residues. J lost 6 bases, V lost 5 bases, and 11 bases had no gene match. In germline, CDR1 is SEHNR, CDR2 FQNEAQ (reference sequence). CDR3 sequence: CASSPHRLAGSEQYF. CDR3 nucleotides: TGTGCCAGCAGCCCCCACAGGCTAGCGGGAAGCGAGCAGTACTTC.

The chain couples TRBV5-6 to TRBJ2-5, with 9 bases aligning to TRBD2. CDR1 SGHDT and CDR2 YYEEEE come from the germline V gene. The CDR3 loop spans 15 amino acids. With 2 bases clipped from V and 4 bases from J, the junction kept 6 bases outside the gene matches. CDR3 loop: CASSFGLATPETQYF. The CDR3 DNA sequence: TGTGCCAGCAGCTTCGGACTAGCGACTCCAGAGACCCAGTACTTC.

This clonotype occurred many times. The chain has TRBV2 and TRBJ1-1; 7 nucleotides line up with TRBD1. The CDR3 loop spans 13 amino acids. CDR1 is SNHLY and CDR2 is FYNNEI in the germline V gene. V shed 7 bases and J 1 base; nucleotides not matched to a gene: 3. The CDR3 spells CASTGTANTEAFF. CDR3 in DNA: TGTGCCAGCACGGGGACAGCGAACACTGAAGCTTTCTTT.

This clonotype was seen at least ten times. The chain has TRBV20-1 and TRBJ1-1; 7 nucleotides match TRBD1. Unmatched junction bases numbered 5, after V lost 1 base and J lost 0 bases. Per germline, CDR1 DFQATT and CDR2 SNEGSKA (reference sequence). The CDR3 has 15 amino acids. The CDR3 DNA is TGCAGTGCTAGAGGGATACAGGGGTTGAACACTGAAGCTTTCTTT. It translates to CSARGIQGLNTEAFF.

As for this clonotype: Mismatch with germline at one junction end may stem from a read error. The chain uses TRBV30 and TRBJ2-1; 11 bases are a match to TRBD2. Germline values: CDR1 GTSNPN, CDR2 SVGIG (reference sequence). This CDR3 region has 14 residues. The CDR3 sequence is CAWRGLAAYNEQLF. CDR3 in DNA: TGTGCCTGGAGGGGACTAGCGGCCTACAATGAGCAGCTCTTC.

Many counts were recorded for this clonotype. This rearrangement joins TRBV27 to TRBJ1-4, with a tentative D call TRBD1 (5 bases). The CDR3 covers 14 residues. Germline-derived CDR1 and CDR2 are MNHEY and SMNVEV (reference sequence). Trimming shortened V by 6 bases and J by 4 bases, and 12 bases separated the two germline ends. CDR3 sequence reads: CASRPGRSNEKLFF. CDR3 DNA sequence: TGTGCCAGCAGACCGGGACGGAGTAATGAAAAACTGTTTTTT.